This TCR beta chain derives from a study of T cell responses to AZD1222 COVID-19 vaccine. Study-wide results and limits: Recipients of two AZD1222 doses showed rising Spike-specific TCR breadth and depth. The span of vaccine-associated CD4 TCRs extended across spike, with dominance at 160-218 and 743-854.

This CDR3 has 13 amino acids. J gave up 9 bases and V 5 bases, and 7 bases lay outside the gene matches. Sequencing was performed with immunoSEQ multiplex PCR; in TCRdb, only in-frame clones are kept and a portion is missing. The sample comprises tens of thousands of clones, 85% of which are singletons, and over 20% rests with the top ten. For this clone: Antigen specificity is unknown.

This clonotype was sampled from an adult in good health. The sample consisted of peripheral blood, taken on day 0 of AZD1222 vaccination. This chain connects TRBV12-3 or TRBV12-4 to TRBJ2-1; 7 nucleotides line up with TRBD1. DNA of the CDR3: TGTGCCAGCAGTGCCGGACAGGCTGGTGAGCAGTTCTTC. It is translated as CASSAGQAGEQFF.